This TCR beta chain was sequenced for a study of cytomegalovirus exposure and HLA in healthy donors. Findings and caveats of the study: Earlier analysis yielded a pattern in which most TCR beta V segments were productive about 90% or about 30% of the time. For most TCR sequences rarity was the rule, although some public TCRs occurred in many donors. Clonal expansion, a later analysis showed, was greater in HLA-associated TCR beta chains than in equally common others.

Details on this clone: Antigen specificity is unknown.

This CDR3 spans 14 amino acids. CDR1 and CDR2 from the germline V gene are MNHEY and SMNVEV (reference sequence). V was clipped by 4 bases and J by 6 bases, with 16 bases between them. Though nominally healthy at sampling, donors likely had unrecorded immune exposures. 60 Vbeta and 13 Jbeta primers were used in PCR. The method was immunoSEQ multiplex PCR; TCRdb's version includes in-frame clones alone and lacks a portion of them. This sample carries 40,000 to 45,000 clones, under 65% of them seen once, and the ten largest clones take around 8.7%. The TCR was taken from a human donor in good health. The chain is built from TRBV27 and TRBJ2-7; tentatively, D is TRBD1 (5 bases). The material sequenced was PBMCs. The CDR3 loop reads CASSSTGNGGEQYF. As DNA, the CDR3 is TGTGCCAGCAGTTCCACAGGTAATGGTGGCGAGCAGTACTTC.